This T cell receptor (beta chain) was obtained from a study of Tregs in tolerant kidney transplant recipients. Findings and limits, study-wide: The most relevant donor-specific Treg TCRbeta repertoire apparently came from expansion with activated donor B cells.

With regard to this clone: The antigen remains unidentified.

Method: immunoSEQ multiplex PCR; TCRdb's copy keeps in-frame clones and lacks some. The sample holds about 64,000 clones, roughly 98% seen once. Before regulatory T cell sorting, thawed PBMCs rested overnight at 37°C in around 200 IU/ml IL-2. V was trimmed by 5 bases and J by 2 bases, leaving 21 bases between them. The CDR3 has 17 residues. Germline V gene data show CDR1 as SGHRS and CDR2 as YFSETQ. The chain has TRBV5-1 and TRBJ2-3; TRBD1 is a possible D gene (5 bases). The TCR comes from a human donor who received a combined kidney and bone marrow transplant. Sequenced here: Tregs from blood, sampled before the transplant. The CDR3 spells CASSQGSSRLATDTQYF. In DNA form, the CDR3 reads TGCGCCAGCAGTCAGGGTTCTAGTAGGTTAGCCACAGATACGCAGTATTTT. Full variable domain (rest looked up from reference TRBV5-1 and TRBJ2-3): KAGVTQTPRYLIKTRGQQVTLSCSPISGHRSVSWYQQTPGQGLQFLFEYFSETQRNKGNFPGRFSGRQFSNSRSEMNVSTLELGDSALYLCASSQGSSRLATDTQYFGPGTRLTVL.